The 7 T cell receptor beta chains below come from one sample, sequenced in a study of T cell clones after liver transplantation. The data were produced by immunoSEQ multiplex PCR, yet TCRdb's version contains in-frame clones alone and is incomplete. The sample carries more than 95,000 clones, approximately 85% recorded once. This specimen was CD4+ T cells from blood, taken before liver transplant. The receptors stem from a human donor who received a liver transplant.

The CDR3 protein is CASKGGHKTGELFF. CDR3 sequence (DNA): TGTGCCAGCAAGGGGGGCCACAAAACCGGGGAGCTGTTTTTT. This chain joins TRBV2 and TRBJ2-2; D may correspond to TRBD1 or TRBD2 (6 bases each). The CDR3 contains 14 residues. Germline loops: CDR1 SNHLY, CDR2 FYNNEI. Trimming took off 7 bases at V and 5 bases at J, with 14 bases between the two ends.

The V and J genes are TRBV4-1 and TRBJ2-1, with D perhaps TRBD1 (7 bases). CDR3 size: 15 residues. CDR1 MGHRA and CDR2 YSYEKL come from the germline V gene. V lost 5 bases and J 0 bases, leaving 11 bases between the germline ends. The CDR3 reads CASSKEGASYNEQFF. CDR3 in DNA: TGCGCCAGCAGCAAGGAGGGGGCCTCCTACAATGAGCAGTTCTTC.

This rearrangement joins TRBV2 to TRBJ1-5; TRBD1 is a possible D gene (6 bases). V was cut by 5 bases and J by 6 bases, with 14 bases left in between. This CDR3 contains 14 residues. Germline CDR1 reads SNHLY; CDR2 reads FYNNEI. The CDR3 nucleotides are TGTGCCAGCAGTCGGGACAATACAGCTCAGCCCCAGCATTTT. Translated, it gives CASSRDNTAQPQHF.

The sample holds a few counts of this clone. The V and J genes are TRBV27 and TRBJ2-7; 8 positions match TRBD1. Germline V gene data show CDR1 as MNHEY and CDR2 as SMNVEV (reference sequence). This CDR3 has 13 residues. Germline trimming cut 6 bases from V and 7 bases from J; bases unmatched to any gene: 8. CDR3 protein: CASRSDRGKEQYF. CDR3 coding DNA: TGTGCCAGCAGATCCGACAGGGGAAAGGAGCAGTACTTC.

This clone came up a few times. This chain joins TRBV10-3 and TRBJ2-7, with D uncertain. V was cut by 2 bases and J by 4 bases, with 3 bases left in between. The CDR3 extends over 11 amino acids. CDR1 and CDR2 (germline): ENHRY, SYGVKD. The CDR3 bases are TGTGCCATCAGTGAGGGTTACGAGCAGTACTTC. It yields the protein CAISEGYEQYF.

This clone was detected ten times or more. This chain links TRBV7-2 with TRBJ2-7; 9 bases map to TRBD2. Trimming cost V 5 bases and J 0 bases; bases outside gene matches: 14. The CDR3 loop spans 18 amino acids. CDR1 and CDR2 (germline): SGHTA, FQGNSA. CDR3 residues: CASSPVWPSGESSYEQYF. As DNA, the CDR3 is TGTGCCAGCAGCCCAGTCTGGCCTAGCGGGGAAAGCTCCTACGAGCAGTACTTC.

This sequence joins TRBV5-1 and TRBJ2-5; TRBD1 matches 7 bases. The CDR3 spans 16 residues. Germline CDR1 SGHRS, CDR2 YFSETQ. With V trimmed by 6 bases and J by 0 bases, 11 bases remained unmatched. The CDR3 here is CASNLQGSGYQETQYF. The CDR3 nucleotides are TGCGCCAGCAACCTACAGGGGAGTGGATACCAAGAGACCCAGTACTTC.